These T cell receptor beta chains were read from a single sample in a study of response to subunit inactivated influenza vaccine. From the RT-PCR reads, TCRdb called clonotypes with MiXCR, one entry per CDR3 protein. Among about 540,000 distinct CDR3 sequences listed, about 15% were seen once. The specimen was PBMCs from blood, collected about 12 days after vaccination. The receptors shown here come from a man between 50 and 59 years old who received an inactivated influenza vaccine. The CDR3 runs from the conserved cysteine through the conserved F or W. D genes are given only for firm matches. Expanded clones are given a class, and other clones once, few, many or no size at all.

J gene: TRBJ2-1; clone size: few; V gene: TRBV7-9; D gene: -; CDR3 DNA: TGTGCCAGCAGCCCAGACTCTACGGGCTCCTACAATGAGCAGTTCTTC; CDR3 protein: CASSPDSTGSYNEQFF
J gene: TRBJ2-2; clone size: -; V gene: TRBV6-1; D gene: -; CDR3 DNA: TGTGCCAGCCGAGCCACATCGAGACAAAGGGAGCTGTTTTTT; CDR3 protein: CASRATSRQRELFF
J gene: TRBJ2-1; clone size: few; V gene: TRBV5-1; D gene: -; CDR3 DNA: TGCGCCAGCAGCCAAGAGCCTATGGATGAGCAGTTCTTC; CDR3 protein: CASSQEPMDEQFF
J gene: TRBJ2-7; clone size: -; V gene: TRBV27; D gene: TRBD2; CDR3 DNA: TGTGCCAGCGGACCGGGACTAGCGGGAGTCGTTTACGAGCAGTACTTC; CDR3 protein: CASGPGLAGVVYEQYF
J gene: TRBJ2-3; clone size: -; V gene: TRBV6-1; D gene: TRBD1; CDR3 DNA: TGTGCCAGCAGCCAGAATCCGACCGGGACAGGGACGCAGTATTTT; CDR3 protein: CASSQNPTGTGTQYF
J gene: TRBJ2-5; clone size: -; V gene: TRBV20-1; D gene: -; CDR3 DNA: TGCAGTGCTAGAGTGGGAGGAAGGGGGATTCAAGAGACCCAGTACTTC; CDR3 protein: CSARVGGRGIQETQYF
J gene: TRBJ2-2; clone size: -; V gene: TRBV5-1; D gene: -; CDR3 DNA: TGCGCCAGCAGCGGGGCGGACACCGGGGAGCTGTTTTTT; CDR3 protein: CASSGADTGELFF
J gene: TRBJ2-5; clone size: -; V gene: TRBV23-1; D gene: -; CDR3 DNA: TGCGGCGGGTCGTCCAACCAAGAGACCCAGTACTTC; CDR3 protein: CGGSSNQETQYF
J gene: TRBJ1-6; clone size: -; V gene: TRBV3-1; D gene: TRBD1; CDR3 DNA: TGTGCCAGCAGTGGACGGGACAGGGGCTTCTCCTATAATTCACCCCTCCACTTT; CDR3 protein: CASSGRDRGFSYNSPLHF
J gene: TRBJ2-5; clone size: -; V gene: TRBV28; D gene: -; CDR3 DNA: TGTGCCAGCAGTTTTGAAGTCGGGACCCAGTACTTC; CDR3 protein: CASSFEVGTQYF
J gene: TRBJ2-1; clone size: few; V gene: TRBV5-1; D gene: -; CDR3 DNA: TGCGCCAGCAGCTTGGGTGGGGGGGCATCCTCCTACAATGAGCAGTTCTTC; CDR3 protein: CASSLGGGASSYNEQFF
J gene: TRBJ2-1; clone size: -; V gene: TRBV12-3/TRBV12-4; D gene: TRBD2; CDR3 DNA: TGTGCCAGCAGAATACAGACTAGCGGGGTTGAGCAGTTCTTC; CDR3 protein: CASRIQTSGVEQFF
J gene: TRBJ2-7; clone size: few; V gene: TRBV7-9; D gene: -; CDR3 DNA: TGTGCCAGCAGTCTTAGGGGATCCAGACAGTACGAGCAGTACTTC; CDR3 protein: CASSLRGSRQYEQYF
J gene: TRBJ2-7; clone size: few; V gene: TRBV20-1; D gene: -; CDR3 DNA: TGCAGTGCTAGGGGGACCGGGATTCTCTCCTACGAGCAGTACTTC; CDR3 protein: CSARGTGILSYEQYF
J gene: TRBJ2-3; clone size: many; V gene: TRBV5-8; D gene: -; CDR3 DNA: TGTGCCAGCAGCTTTGGGACTGGAACAGATACGCAGTATTTT; CDR3 protein: CASSFGTGTDTQYF
J gene: TRBJ2-3; clone size: -; V gene: TRBV24-1; D gene: -; CDR3 DNA: TGTGCCACCAGTGATTTCTCCGGAAGCTGGGGGGCAACAGATACGCAGTATTTT; CDR3 protein: CATSDFSGSWGATDTQYF
J gene: TRBJ2-7; clone size: many; V gene: TRBV2; D gene: TRBD1; CDR3 DNA: TGTGCCAGCGCGACAGGGATCGAGCAGTACTTC; CDR3 protein: CASATGIEQYF
J gene: TRBJ2-2; clone size: many; V gene: TRBV12-3/TRBV12-4; D gene: -; CDR3 DNA: TGTGCCAGCATGGTCGGTGCGAACACCGGGGAGCTGTTTTTT; CDR3 protein: CASMVGANTGELFF
J gene: TRBJ2-1; clone size: -; V gene: TRBV6-5; D gene: -; CDR3 DNA: TGTGCCAGCAGTTGGGGTCTACCTAAGTCTTCCAATGAGCAGTTCTTC; CDR3 protein: CASSWGLPKSSNEQFF
J gene: TRBJ2-1; clone size: -; V gene: TRBV28; D gene: TRBD2; CDR3 DNA: TGTGCCAGCAGGTCCGCGGGACTAGCTCTCAATGAGCAGTTCTTC; CDR3 protein: CASRSAGLALNEQFF
J gene: TRBJ2-2; clone size: few; V gene: TRBV29-1; D gene: -; CDR3 DNA: TGCAGCGTTGTGTCGGACACCGGGGAGCTGTTTTTT; CDR3 protein: CSVVSDTGELFF
J gene: TRBJ2-7; clone size: -; V gene: TRBV7-6; D gene: -; CDR3 DNA: TGTGCCAGCAGCAAGGCGGAGGGGTTTCGCTACGAGCAGTACTTC; CDR3 protein: CASSKAEGFRYEQYF
J gene: TRBJ1-5; clone size: -; V gene: TRBV10-3; D gene: TRBD1; CDR3 DNA: TGTGCCAGCGACAGGGGATATAGCAATCAGCCCCAGCATTTT; CDR3 protein: CASDRGYSNQPQHF
J gene: TRBJ2-5; clone size: -; V gene: TRBV7-2; D gene: TRBD1; CDR3 DNA: TGTGCCAGCAGCTTAGTGGGACAGGGACCGACCCAGTACTTC; CDR3 protein: CASSLVGQGPTQYF
J gene: TRBJ2-3; clone size: few; V gene: TRBV5-1; D gene: TRBD1; CDR3 DNA: TGCGCCAGCTCCACCCCGACAGGGCCGAGCACAGATACGCAGTATTTT; CDR3 protein: CASSTPTGPSTDTQYF
J gene: TRBJ1-2; clone size: -; V gene: TRBV7-9; D gene: TRBD1; CDR3 DNA: TGTGCCAGCAGCCAGTGGGGACAGGGAACATTGGGCTACACCTTC; CDR3 protein: CASSQWGQGTLGYTF
J gene: TRBJ1-5; clone size: -; V gene: TRBV20-1; D gene: -; CDR3 DNA: TGCAGTGCTGCAGACGGACGCCAGCCCCAGCATTTT; CDR3 protein: CSAADGRQPQHF
J gene: TRBJ1-1; clone size: many; V gene: TRBV28; D gene: -; CDR3 DNA: TGTGCCAGCAGTTTACAGACCAAAGAAGCTTTCTTT; CDR3 protein: CASSLQTKEAFF
J gene: TRBJ1-5; clone size: -; V gene: TRBV12-3/TRBV12-4; D gene: -; CDR3 DNA: TGTGCCAGCAGTTTCCCGGGGCAGCCCCAGCATTTT; CDR3 protein: CASSFPGQPQHF
J gene: TRBJ2-7; clone size: -; V gene: TRBV15; D gene: -; CDR3 DNA: TGTGCCACCAGCAGAGATCGGGGAGCTGAGGAGCAGTACTTC; CDR3 protein: CATSRDRGAEEQYF
J gene: TRBJ2-7; clone size: few; V gene: TRBV2; D gene: -; CDR3 DNA: TGTGCCAGCAGTAAATCCTTGCGGTCCTACGAGCAGTACTTC; CDR3 protein: CASSKSLRSYEQYF
J gene: TRBJ2-1; clone size: -; V gene: TRBV7-2; D gene: TRBD2; CDR3 DNA: TGTGCCAGCAGCCAAATAGCGGGAGCGTCCTACAATGAGCAGTTCTTC; CDR3 protein: CASSQIAGASYNEQFF
J gene: TRBJ2-7; clone size: many; V gene: TRBV6-1; D gene: TRBD2; CDR3 DNA: TGTGCCAGCGAAGGCGGGAGCTCCTACGAGCAGTACTTC; CDR3 protein: CASEGGSSYEQYF
J gene: TRBJ2-3; clone size: -; V gene: TRBV12-3/TRBV12-4; D gene: TRBD2; CDR3 DNA: TGTGCCAGCCAGATGGCGGGGGGGGCCACAGATACGCAGTATTTT; CDR3 protein: CASQMAGGATDTQYF
J gene: TRBJ2-2; clone size: many; V gene: TRBV29-1; D gene: -; CDR3 DNA: TGCAGCGTTGAGGCGGACACCGGGGAGCTGTTTTTT; CDR3 protein: CSVEADTGELFF
J gene: TRBJ1-5; clone size: few; V gene: TRBV6-2/TRBV6-3; D gene: -; CDR3 DNA: TGTGCCAGCACTGGGTGGAGCAATCAGCCCCAGCATTTT; CDR3 protein: CASTGWSNQPQHF
J gene: TRBJ2-3; clone size: -; V gene: TRBV7-2; D gene: -; CDR3 DNA: TGTGCCAGCAGCTTACTACGGGCAGATACGCAGTATTTT; CDR3 protein: CASSLLRADTQYF
J gene: TRBJ1-5; clone size: few; V gene: TRBV7-9; D gene: -; CDR3 DNA: TGTGCCAGCAGCTTAAGTGGGACACCTTATCAGCCCCAGCATTTT; CDR3 protein: CASSLSGTPYQPQHF
J gene: TRBJ2-1; clone size: few; V gene: TRBV7-2; D gene: -; CDR3 DNA: TGTGCCAGCAGCTTCCTCGGACGAGCACTATCCTACAATGAGCAGTTCTTC; CDR3 protein: CASSFLGRALSYNEQFF
J gene: TRBJ2-7; clone size: -; V gene: TRBV10-3; D gene: -; CDR3 DNA: TGTGCCATCATGGAGGACTTGTGGTACGAGCAGTACTTC; CDR3 protein: CAIMEDLWYEQYF
J gene: TRBJ2-2; clone size: -; V gene: TRBV12-3/TRBV12-4; D gene: -; CDR3 DNA: TGTGCCAGCAGTTTAATGGGGCCCTACACCGGGGAGCTGTTTTTT; CDR3 protein: CASSLMGPYTGELFF
J gene: TRBJ2-2; clone size: -; V gene: TRBV27; D gene: TRBD2; CDR3 DNA: TGTGCCAGCAGTCCACGCGGACTAGTTTCGGGCACCGGGGAGCTGTTTTTT; CDR3 protein: CASSPRGLVSGTGELFF
J gene: TRBJ2-7; clone size: few; V gene: TRBV18; D gene: TRBD1; CDR3 DNA: TGTGCCAGCTCACCAGGGACAGGGGTCAACGAGCAGTACTTC; CDR3 protein: CASSPGTGVNEQYF
J gene: TRBJ1-6; clone size: -; V gene: TRBV20-1; D gene: -; CDR3 DNA: TGCAGTGCTAGAGGGTCGACAGCTAATTCACCCCTCCACTTT; CDR3 protein: CSARGSTANSPLHF
J gene: TRBJ2-7; clone size: many; V gene: TRBV7-3; D gene: -; CDR3 DNA: TGTGCCAGCAGCATTACAGGGAGTGGAGAGCAGTACTTC; CDR3 protein: CASSITGSGEQYF
J gene: TRBJ2-3; clone size: few; V gene: TRBV20-1; D gene: -; CDR3 DNA: TGCAGTGCTAGAGGGGGGGATACGCAGTATTTT; CDR3 protein: CSARGGDTQYF
J gene: TRBJ2-3; clone size: -; V gene: TRBV5-1; D gene: -; CDR3 DNA: TGCGCCAGCAGCGCCTTCCACCTCACAGATACGCAGTATTTT; CDR3 protein: CASSAFHLTDTQYF
J gene: TRBJ2-5; clone size: -; V gene: TRBV3-1; D gene: -; CDR3 DNA: TGTGCCAGCAGCCAAGGAAATCAGCGGACAGAGACCCAGTACTTC; CDR3 protein: CASSQGNQRTETQYF